These 27 T cell receptor beta chains were all obtained from the same sample, sequenced in a study of radiotherapy plus CTLA-4 blockade in lung cancer. The table came from immunoSEQ multiplex PCR; TCRdb's copy has only in-frame clones and leaves some out. This sample has about 77,000 clones, with approximately 73% found just once. Sequencing used peripheral blood, obtained from a patient treated with radiotherapy plus ipilimumab. These receptors all come from a human donor with non-small cell lung cancer whose response to radiotherapy plus ipilimumab could not be evaluated.

This clone was detected a few times. The rearrangement links TRBV28 to TRBJ2-7; possibly TRBD1 for D (6 bases). V lost 5 bases and J lost 2, with 13 bases in between. This CDR3 is 14 amino acids long. Germline CDR1 reads MDHEN; CDR2 reads SYDVKM. This CDR3 is CASSEGQTTYEQYF. The CDR3 DNA is TGTGCCAGCAGTGAGGGACAAACGACCTACGAGCAGTACTTC.

This clone has only a few counts. V usage is TRBV30 and J usage is TRBJ2-7; TRBD2 matches at 11 bases. CDR1 GTSNPN and CDR2 SVGIG come from the germline V gene (reference sequence). CDR3 length: 15 amino acids. J lost 3 bases, V lost 0 bases, and 4 bases had no gene match. CDR3 bases: TGTGCCTGGAGTGTCCGACTAGCGGGAAGCTACGAGCAGTACTTC. Its translation is CAWSVRLAGSYEQYF. The full variable domain, rest sourced from reference TRBV30 and TRBJ2-7, is SQTIHQWPATLVQPVGSPLSLECTVEGTSNPNLYWYRQAAGRGLQLLFYSVGIGQISSEVPQNLSASRPQDRQFILSSKKLLLSDSGFYLCAWSVRLAGSYEQYFGPGTRLTVT.

The chain employs TRBV21-1 and TRBJ1-6; the table's D call, TRBD1, has no DNA check behind it. TRBV21-1 has pseudogene status. This CDR3 contains 16 residues. In DNA form, the CDR3 reads TGTGCCAGCAGCAAGGGGAGGACAGGGCAGAATTCACCCCTCCACTTT. It is translated as CASSKGRTGQNSPLHF.

The chain couples TRBV15 to TRBJ2-5, with D possibly being TRBD1 (5 bases). The CDR3 extends over 13 amino acids. V shed 4 bases and J shed 4 bases, with 10 bases lying between them. Germline CDR1 and CDR2: LNHNV and YYDKDF (reference sequence). The CDR3 DNA reads TGTGCCACCAGCACATGGCAGGGAGAGACCCAGTACTTC. Residues: CATSTWQGETQYF.

V gene TRBV6-1 combines with J gene TRBJ1-6; tentatively, D is TRBD1 (5 bases). Trimming took 6 bases from V and 4 from J, leaving 10 bases between them. The V gene's germline CDR1 is MNHNS and CDR2 SASEGT. The CDR3 runs to 14 residues. This chain's CDR3 is CASRGLGYNSPLHF. CDR3 in DNA: TGTGCCAGCAGGGGACTGGGATATAATTCACCCCTCCACTTT.

The chain is built from TRBV7-3 and TRBJ2-1, with D tentatively TRBD2 (5 bases). The CDR3 has 12 amino acids. Germline V gene data show CDR1 as SGHTA and CDR2 as FQGTGA. With 5 bases removed from V and 5 bases from J, the gap between germline ends came to 7 bases. CDR3 sequence reads: CASSRSDNEQFF. CDR3 nucleotide sequence: TGTGCCAGCAGCCGTAGCGACAATGAGCAGTTCTTC.

The J gene is TRBJ2-6, the V gene TRBV7-8, with 8 positions matching TRBD1. Unmatched junction bases numbered 9, after V lost 5 bases and J lost 12 bases. In germline, CDR1 is SGHVS, CDR2 FQNEAQ. This CDR3 region has 14 residues. CDR3 nucleotide sequence: TGTGCCAGCAGCATGACAGGGGACTGGGCCGTCCTGACTTTC. Its protein product is CASSMTGDWAVLTF.

The rearrangement links TRBV15 to TRBJ1-1; the D gene is possibly TRBD1 (5 bases). V dropped 1 base and J dropped 3 bases, with 9 bases sitting between them. Per the germline V gene, CDR1 is LNHNV and CDR2 is YYDKDF (reference sequence). This CDR3 spans 14 amino acids. The CDR3 reads CATSRVRGDTEAFF. The CDR3 nucleotides read TGTGCCACCAGCAGAGTACGGGGGGACACTGAAGCTTTCTTT.

The V call is TRBV29-1, the J call TRBJ1-2; D gene uncertain. The length of the CDR3 is 13 residues. Germline V gene data show CDR1 as SQVTM and CDR2 as ANQGSEA. V was shortened by 1 base and J by 2 bases, with 8 bases between the two germline ends. CDR3 in amino acids: CSVEVQKNYGYTF. In DNA form, the CDR3 reads TGCAGCGTTGAAGTTCAGAAGAACTATGGCTACACCTTC.

This chain connects TRBV4-3 to TRBJ1-1; possible D gene TRBD1, 6 bases. The germline V gene has CDR1 LGHNA and CDR2 YSLEER. CDR3 length: 13 amino acids. The ends were cut back, 1 base at V and 8 bases at J, with 11 bases in the middle. The CDR3 is CASSQVGADEAFF. The CDR3 DNA sequence: TGCGCCAGCAGCCAAGTGGGGGCAGACGAAGCTTTCTTT.

The chain recombines TRBV7-3 with TRBJ1-1; D remains ambiguous. The CDR3 covers 13 residues. V was shortened by 2 bases and J by 1 base, with 5 bases between the two germline ends. Per germline, CDR1 SGHTA and CDR2 FQGTGA. The CDR3 DNA reads as TGTGCCAGCAGCTTATATCCGAACACTGAAGCTTTCTTT. Its protein is CASSLYPNTEAFF.

The rearrangement links TRBV30 to TRBJ2-5; 9 bases are a match to TRBD1. TRBJ2-7 matches the DNA end more closely, so the J call is doubtful. Per germline, CDR1 GTSNPN and CDR2 SVGIG (reference sequence). The CDR3 totals 13 residues. CDR3 bases: TGTGCCTTCTTGGGACAGGGATACTACGAGCAGTACTTC. This codes for CAFLGQGYYEQYF.

This chain links TRBV19 with TRBJ2-5; 11 positions match TRBD2. This CDR3 is 15 amino acids long. V gave up 6 bases and J gave up 3 bases; unmatched junction bases: 6. From germline, CDR1 is LNHDA and CDR2 SQIVND (reference sequence). CDR3 sequence (DNA): TGTGCCAGTAGCCTCGGGACTAGCGGAAAAGAGACCCAGTACTTC. Amino acids: CASSLGTSGKETQYF.

The genes are TRBV5-5 and TRBJ2-1, with a weak D call TRBD2 (5 bases). V was pared by 5 bases and J by 4 bases, with 10 bases between. In germline, CDR1 is SGHKS, CDR2 YYEKEE (reference sequence). The CDR3 loop spans 13 amino acids. The CDR3 bases are TGTGCCAGCAGATATGACTATTACAATGAGCAGTTCTTC. It codes for CASRYDYYNEQFF.

The CDR3 bases are TGTGCCAGCAGCCCGGGGCCCAGGGGAAACTATGGCTACACCTTC. It is translated as CASSPGPRGNYGYTF. The V and J genes are TRBV5-8 and TRBJ1-2, with D possibly matching TRBD1 (6 bases). The CDR3 length is 15 residues. CDR1 SGHTS and CDR2 YDEGEE come from the germline V gene. V was trimmed by 4 bases and J by 2 bases, leaving 15 bases between them.

The chain is built from TRBV4-1 and TRBJ2-7; 14 bases align to TRBD2. The CDR3 covers 19 residues. V dropped 1 base and J dropped 2; count of bases not matched to a gene: 10. Germline V CDR1 and CDR2: MGHRA, YSYEKL. The DNA for the CDR3 is TGCGCCAGCAGCCAAGGACTAGCGGGAGGGACCGACCGGACCTACGAGCAGTACTTC. It specifies CASSQGLAGGTDRTYEQYF.

This clone was seen only once. This chain uses TRBV5-6 with TRBJ1-1, with D maybe TRBD1 (5 bases). This CDR3 has 16 amino acids. Trimming removed 4 bases from V and 1 base from J, with 17 bases in between. From germline, CDR1 is SGHDT and CDR2 YYEEEE. CDR3 residues: CASSPLFRGTNTEAFF. The CDR3 DNA reads TGTGCCAGCAGCCCCCTTTTCCGCGGGACGAACACTGAAGCTTTCTTT.

For the CDR3, the DNA is TGTGCTAGTGGCCGCAGAGGGCGCGATTACACAGATACGCAGTATTTT. It specifies CASGRRGRDYTDTQYF. The V call is TRBV12-5, the J call TRBJ2-3; D may be TRBD2 (5 bases). Germline V gene lookup returns CDR1 LGHNT and CDR2 FRNRAP. CDR3 length: 16 residues. Trimming removed 6 bases from V and 2 bases from J, with 18 bases in between.

J is TRBJ1-6 and V is TRBV2, with D perhaps matching TRBD1 (5 bases). This CDR3 region has 13 residues. V was cut by 6 bases and J by 10 bases, with 13 bases left in between. From germline, CDR1 is SNHLY and CDR2 FYNNEI. This chain's CDR3 is CASRGGSESPLHF. The CDR3 nucleotides are TGTGCCAGCAGGGGGGGAAGTGAATCACCCCTCCACTTT.

CDR3 loop: CASSLFTGGWETQYF. Here the CDR3 DNA reads TGCGCCAGCAGCTTGTTCACGGGAGGGTGGGAGACCCAGTACTTC. The chain joins TRBV5-1 to TRBJ2-5; the match to TRBD2 covers 8 bases. J gave up 5 bases and V 1 base, and 7 bases lay outside the gene matches. The CDR3 runs to 15 residues. Germline CDR1 is SGHRS and CDR2 is YFSETQ.

This clone has just one count. This chain connects TRBV4-1 to TRBJ2-3; 7 bases are a match to TRBD2. This CDR3 is 15 amino acids long. Germline-derived CDR1 and CDR2 are MGHRA and YSYEKL. The V segment lost 1 base and the J segment 6 bases; nucleotides outside the gene matches: 7. The DNA for the CDR3 is TGCGCCAGCAGCCAAGTTAGCGGGTCCTCGGATACGCAGTATTTT. It is translated as CASSQVSGSSDTQYF.

The chain employs TRBV7-2 and TRBJ1-6; D perhaps matches TRBD1 (5 bases). V lost 6 bases and J lost 5, with 11 bases in between. This CDR3 comprises 14 residues. Germline CDR1 reads SGHTA; CDR2 reads FQGNSA. The DNA of the CDR3 is TGTGCCAGCAGGGACAATCGGGATAATTCACCCCTCCACTTT. Translation: CASRDNRDNSPLHF. The complete variable domain, with remaining parts taken from reference TRBV7-2 and TRBJ1-6, reads GAGVSQSPSNKVTEKGKDVELRCDPISGHTALYWYRQSLGQGLEFLIYFQGNSAPDKSGLPSDRFSAERTGGSVSTLTIQRTQQEDSAVYLCASRDNRDNSPLHFGNGTRLTVT.

This clone is a singleton in its sample. The rearrangement uses TRBV5-4 and TRBJ1-2, with D possibly being TRBD1 (5 bases). This CDR3 is built from 19 residues. Germline CDR1 is SGHNT and CDR2 is YYREEE (reference sequence). V lost 1 base and J lost 4, with 26 bases in between. The CDR3 here is CASSLLRTGVFGTFYGYTF. CDR3 nucleotide sequence: TGTGCCAGCAGCTTGCTACGAACGGGGGTCTTCGGGACTTTCTATGGCTACACCTTC.

V usage is TRBV2 and J usage is TRBJ2-1, with TRBD2 matching 10 bases. V lost 4 bases, J lost 6 bases, and 3 bases stayed unmatched. The CDR3 is made up of 14 amino acids. The V gene's germline CDR1 is SNHLY and CDR2 FYNNEI. The CDR3 DNA sequence: TGTGCCAGCAGTGTTAGCGGGAGGTTCAATGAGCAGTTCTTC. It translates to CASSVSGRFNEQFF.

This clone was counted only a few times. The chain uses TRBV18 and TRBJ2-7; D remains unclear. CDR1 and CDR2 from the germline V gene are KGHSH and LQKENI. The CDR3 is 14 residues long. Trimming removed 3 bases from V and 3 bases from J, with 12 bases in between. The CDR3 region is CASSPPGRVYEQYF. As DNA, the CDR3 is TGTGCCAGCTCACCGCCGGGTCGAGTCTACGAGCAGTACTTC.

This clone was detected once. Just one base apart from a much larger clone, this may be a read error. The chain has TRBV27 and TRBJ1-2; 9 bases fit TRBD1. Germline assignment: CDR1 MNHEY and CDR2 SMNVEV (reference sequence). This CDR3 is 12 amino acids long. The ends lost 6 bases at V and 5 bases at J; junction bases unmatched: 1. In DNA form, the CDR3 reads TGTGCCAGCAGCGGACAGGGGTATGGCTACACCTTC. The encoded protein is CASSGQGYGYTF.

The chain has TRBV19 and TRBJ2-5; 8 bases align to TRBD1. TRBJ2-7 explains the end of the DNA better; the J call may be wrong. This CDR3 is built from 14 residues. Germline CDR1 is LNHDA and CDR2 is SQIVND (reference sequence). CDR3: CASSTDRGSYEQYF. The CDR3 DNA sequence: TGTGCCAGTAGTACCGACAGGGGCTCCTACGAGCAGTACTTC.